A single T cell receptor (beta chain) is shown here with its context. The antigen it recognizes is unknown. The input lacks base qualities; no much larger clone sits a single base away. TCRbeta CDR3 regions were amplified from genomic DNA using the immunoSEQ Assay, a bias-controlled multiplex PCR. The authors' pipeline ran thus. Within the assay, amplification of reference gene primers was used to estimate how many nucleated cells each sample contained. To quantify the absolute abundance of each unique TCRbeta CDR3 rearrangement, sequence reads were collapsed and filtered. For each sample, productive Simpson clonality was calculated as the square root of Simpson's diversity index over productive rearrangements. In its TCRdb copy, this immuneACCESS table keeps in-frame sequences only and misses some clones. Where compared with another copy, unresolved V genes explain less than half of these, and the others have no known cause. V, J and clone size derive from that table, while D and trimming were established from the DNA sequence. The sample data list approximately 80,000 clones, and about 88% of these were observed just once. Of the sample, 9.1% falls within the top ten clones.

The sample belongs to a study of blood T cell repertoires in COVID-19 (dated by TCRdb to about 2020). In terms of the full investigation: Samples from collaborators originated in the United States, Italy and Spain and spanned both the acute and convalescent phases of COVID-19. The repertoires were made available in a free public database intended to serve as a resource for research on the immune response to SARS-CoV-2. The prospective study material was composed of cDNA or gDNA derived from T cells, B-cell-depleted T cells, or PBMCs. The dataset comprised deeply sampled blood TCRbeta repertoires from subjects exposed to, actively infected with, or recovered from COVID-19. Nearly every sample came with metadata listing a de-identified subject ID, COVID-19 status, age in years and sex. HLA class I and class II types, where available, came from metadata supplied by the sample provider rather than from assay-based typing. Samples came from the ongoing ImmuneRACE study (first 160 participants) plus 1,254 subjects from 6 global collaborators.

Taken from cysteine to phenylalanine, the CDR3 has 11 residues. This entry keeps only the CDR3 DNA: 33 bases, framed from base 1. The germline V gene provides CDR1 MDHEN and CDR2 SYDVKM. V is cut by 10 bases and J by 8 bases, and the space between the germline ends is 14 bases. Overall results and qualifications from the work: Clinical and demographic metadata were provided uncurated, with the amount varying by source and participant.

Collaborating institutions collected whole blood in K2EDTA tubes following their own protocols. For TCRbeta analysis, collaborators shipped samples as frozen whole blood, isolated PBMCs, or DNA extracted from either of those sample types. The material sequenced was peripheral blood. The chain joins TRBV28 to TRBJ1-2; the D gene is perhaps TRBD1, on 5 matching bases. This sequence was found in a human donor in a cohort sampled during active COVID-19. The CDR3 region has the sequence CATNPTVGYTF. The DNA is TGTGCCACCAACCCGACAGTCGGCTACACCTTC.